The rows below give T cell receptor beta chains drawn from one sample of a study of T-cell memory formation after mild COVID-19. MiXCR, run by TCRdb on the 5' RACE reads, gives a single entry per CDR3 protein. The sample yields 140,000 or so distinct CDR3 sequences, more than 13% seen once. The sample consisted of PBMCs or a T cell subset sorted from them (not recorded which). These receptors originate from an adult woman who had mild COVID-19 (a few samples of this study predate the infection). Cell type and time point are not known. CDR3s include the opening cysteine and the closing phenylalanine or tryptophan. The order of the fields is J gene, D gene, clone size, V gene, CDR3 protein, CDR3 DNA. The D gene is left open where the match is weak. Only part of the rows carry a size: once, few, many, or a class if the clone is expanded.

J: TRBJ2-1
D: NA
size: NA
V: TRBV14
CDR3: CASSRAHSYNEQFF
DNA: TGTGCCAGCAGTAGGGCCCACTCCTACAATGAGCAGTTCTTC

J: TRBJ2-2
D: NA
size: many
V: TRBV2
CDR3: CATLDTGELFF
DNA: TGTGCCACATTGGACACCGGGGAGCTGTTTTTT

J: TRBJ2-7
D: NA
size: NA
V: TRBV11-3
CDR3: CASSPRPDLISSSYEQYF
DNA: TGTGCCAGCAGCCCTCGTCCCGACCTTATATCCAGCTCCTACGAGCAGTACTTC

J: TRBJ2-1
D: TRBD1
size: many
V: TRBV7-3
CDR3: CASSLHHRGVFYNEQFF
DNA: TGTGCCAGCAGCTTACATCACAGGGGGGTTTTCTACAATGAGCAGTTCTTC

J: TRBJ1-5
D: NA
size: few
V: TRBV5-5
CDR3: CASSLIAVDSNQPQHF
DNA: TGTGCCAGCAGCTTGATAGCTGTAGATAGCAATCAGCCCCAGCATTTT

J: TRBJ2-7
D: NA
size: NA
V: TRBV5-1
CDR3: CASSLVGGGEQYF
DNA: TGCGCCAGCAGCTTGGTGGGCGGAGGCGAGCAGTACTTC

J: TRBJ1-1
D: NA
size: NA
V: TRBV27
CDR3: CASSFRGMNTEAFF
DNA: TGTGCCAGCAGTTTTAGGGGCATGAACACTGAAGCTTTCTTT

J: TRBJ2-1
D: TRBD1
size: many
V: TRBV19
CDR3: CASRRQGDYNEQFF
DNA: TGTGCCAGTAGGAGACAGGGGGACTACAATGAGCAGTTCTTC

J: TRBJ2-7
D: TRBD2
size: NA
V: TRBV6-5
CDR3: CASSYLAGGRDEQYF
DNA: TGTGCCAGCAGTTACTTGGCGGGAGGGCGGGACGAGCAGTACTTC

J: TRBJ2-1
D: NA
size: many
V: TRBV5-1
CDR3: CASRLTNEQFF
DNA: TGCGCCAGCAGGCTTACCAATGAGCAGTTCTTC